The rows below give T cell receptor beta chains drawn from one sample of a study of blood T cell repertoires in COVID-19. TCRdb's table, derived via immunoSEQ multiplex PCR, lists solely in-frame clones and lacks some. This sample carries about 89,000 clones, approximately 88% of them seen once, and the ten largest clones take around 0.47%. The material sequenced was peripheral blood. Receptors were obtained from a man in his 60s with acute or convalescent COVID-19. The CDR3 runs from the conserved cysteine through the conserved F or W. Each record gives: D gene, J gene, V gene, clone size, CDR3 DNA, CDR3 protein. D genes are given only for firm matches. The listing skips clone size in some rows; elsewhere it reads once, few, many or a size class.

>NA|TRBJ2-7|TRBV10-1|NA
TGCGCCAGTACCGGGACCGACAGGCACGAGCAGTACTTC
CASTGTDRHEQYF
>NA|TRBJ2-6|TRBV5-1|NA
TGCGCCAGCAGCACCCACAACTCTGGGGCCAACGTCCTGACTTTC
CASSTHNSGANVLTF
>TRBD2|TRBJ2-2|TRBV20-1|NA
TGCAGTGCTAGTCGGGCGGGAGCCAACACCGGGGAGCTGTTTTTT
CSASRAGANTGELFF
>NA|TRBJ2-7|TRBV2|NA
TGTGCCAGCAGTGCGGACAGTTACGAGCAGTACTTC
CASSADSYEQYF
>TRBD1|TRBJ2-7|TRBV13|NA
TGTGCCAGCAGCTACGCTTATAACAGGGGGATTAGCGAGCAGTACTTC
CASSYAYNRGISEQYF
>NA|TRBJ2-3|TRBV5-4|NA
TGTGCCAGCAGACGAACAGCTACAGATACGCAGTATTTT
CASRRTATDTQYF
>TRBD2|TRBJ2-1|TRBV24-1|NA
TGTGCCACCAGTGATTTGGTGCGGGGGTTCCATGAGCAGTTCTTC
CATSDLVRGFHEQFF
>NA|TRBJ2-1|TRBV5-1|NA
TGCGCCAGCAGCCTCACTAGCTTCAATGAGCAGTTCTTC
CASSLTSFNEQFF
>TRBD2|TRBJ2-3|TRBV10-3|NA
TGTGCCATCAGCAAAAACTCCGGGGGGGGCACAGATACGCAGTATTTT
CAISKNSGGGTDTQYF
>TRBD1|TRBJ2-7|TRBV5-1|NA
TGCGCCAGCAGCCGGGACAGGGAGACCTACGAGCAGTACTTC
CASSRDRETYEQYF
>TRBD1|TRBJ1-3|TRBV29-1|NA
TGCAGCGTTCAATGGACAGGGGGGGCAAACACCATATATTTT
CSVQWTGGANTIYF
>NA|TRBJ1-6|TRBV12-5|NA
TGTGCTAGTGGACCGGACAGAACGGTAGATTCACCCCTCCACTTT
CASGPDRTVDSPLHF
>NA|TRBJ2-2|TRBV5-4|NA
TGTGCCAGCAGCTTGAGGGGAAACGGGGAGCTGTTTTTT
CASSLRGNGELFF
>NA|TRBJ1-4|TRBV11-2|few
TGTGCCAGCAGCCCGGTGACAGGACGAAATGAAAAACTGTTTTTT
CASSPVTGRNEKLFF
>TRBD2|TRBJ2-2|TRBV5-4|NA
TGTGCCAGCAGCTCGGAACCGGGACTAGCCGCCACCGGGGAGCTGTTTTTT
CASSSEPGLAATGELFF
>TRBD2|TRBJ2-3|TRBV7-2|NA
TGTGCCAGCAGCGGGACTAGCGGCACAGATACGCAGTATTTT
CASSGTSGTDTQYF
>NA|TRBJ1-1|TRBV6-5|few
TGTGCCAGCTACGGACAGATGAACACTGAAGCTTTCTTT
CASYGQMNTEAFF
>NA|TRBJ2-1|TRBV7-3|NA
TGTGCCAGCAGCCTAACTAAATACAATGAGCAGTTCTTC
CASSLTKYNEQFF
>NA|TRBJ1-2|TRBV30|NA
TGTGCCTGGAGCGCAAGGGACATTGGCTACACCTTC
CAWSARDIGYTF
>NA|TRBJ2-7|TRBV7-9|NA
TGTGCCAGCAGCTACGGTCAGGGTAACGAGCAGTACTTC
CASSYGQGNEQYF
>NA|TRBJ2-3|TRBV19|NA
TGTGCCAGTAGCCAATCCGACCCGCGGGATACGCAGTATTTT
CASSQSDPRDTQYF
>TRBD1|TRBJ1-1|TRBV13|NA
TGTGCCAGCAGCACGTCCAGGGGGCGAACTGAAGCTTTCTTT
CASSTSRGRTEAFF
>NA|TRBJ1-1|TRBV6-1|NA
TGTGCCAGCAGTGAGGGAGGGCGGTCGAACACTGAAGCTTTCTTT
CASSEGGRSNTEAFF
>NA|TRBJ1-2|TRBV12-3/TRBV12-4|NA
TGTGCCAGCAGTTTAAGTCAGGGGACTGGCTACACCTTC
CASSLSQGTGYTF
>TRBD1|TRBJ2-7|TRBV7-8|NA
TGTGCCAGCAGCACGACAGGGGACCTGCTCGAGCAGTACTTC
CASSTTGDLLEQYF
>TRBD1|TRBJ1-2|TRBV5-5|NA
TGTGCCAGCAGCTTGTCAGGGGGCGAGGGCTATGGCTACACCTTC
CASSLSGGEGYGYTF
>NA|TRBJ1-1|TRBV12-3/TRBV12-4|NA
TGTGCCAGCAGTTTGGCCCACAGGGAGGAAGCTTTCTTT
CASSLAHREEAFF
>TRBD1|TRBJ1-2|TRBV7-3|NA
TGTGCCAGCAGCTCAGGACAGGGATCCCATGGCTACACCTTC
CASSSGQGSHGYTF
>NA|TRBJ2-7|TRBV28|NA
TGTGCCAGCAGTTTAACCGAGCCCTCCTACGAGCAGTACTTC
CASSLTEPSYEQYF
>NA|TRBJ2-7|TRBV2|NA
TGTGCCAGCAGCGAGACAAGTTACGAGCAGTACTTC
CASSETSYEQYF
>NA|TRBJ2-1|TRBV5-4|NA
TGTGCCAGCAGCTTCACAGGGTCGGCGAATGAGCAGTTCTTC
CASSFTGSANEQFF
>NA|TRBJ1-2|TRBV6-1|NA
TGTGCCAGCAGTGAAGGGCAGGGAAGGGACTATGGCTACACCTTC
CASSEGQGRDYGYTF
>TRBD1|TRBJ2-2|TRBV7-6|NA
TGTGCCAGCAGCTTAGGACAGGGGGGTACCGGGGAGCTGTTTTTT
CASSLGQGGTGELFF
>TRBD1|TRBJ2-7|TRBV5-3|NA
TGTGCCAGAAGAAGGACAGGGGGATCCTACGAGCAGTACTTC
CARRRTGGSYEQYF
>NA|TRBJ1-5|TRBV11-2|NA
TGTGCCAGCAGCTTAATGGGGGGGGGCAATCAGCCCCAGCATTTT
CASSLMGGGNQPQHF
>NA|TRBJ2-5|TRBV6-5|NA
TGTGCCAGCAGCCAGGGATTTTTACAGACCCAGTACTTC
CASSQGFLQTQYF
>TRBD1|TRBJ1-1|TRBV6-5|NA
TGTGCCAGCAGTTACCGGGACAGGAACACTGAAGCTTTCTTT
CASSYRDRNTEAFF
>NA|TRBJ1-1|TRBV5-1|NA
TGCGCCAGCAGACCCACGGGGGGCAGGAACACTGAAGCTTTCTTT
CASRPTGGRNTEAFF
>NA|TRBJ1-2|TRBV6-5|NA
TGTGCCAGTGGGCCTCAGGGGATCTATGGCTACACCTTC
CASGPQGIYGYTF
>NA|TRBJ2-3|TRBV7-2|once
TGTGCCAGCAGCTTATCTTCAGATACGCAGTATTTT
CASSLSSDTQYF
>NA|TRBJ2-7|TRBV3-1/TRBV3-2|once
TGTGCCAGCAGCCCGGACACAGCCTACGAGCAGTACTTC
CASSPDTAYEQYF
>NA|TRBJ2-5|TRBV6-5|NA
TGTGCCAGCAGTTATACGACTGTACCCAAAGAGACCCAGTACTTC
CASSYTTVPKETQYF
>NA|TRBJ1-2|TRBV12-3/TRBV12-4|NA
TGTGCCAGCAGTTTCGAGGGAAACTATGGCTACACCTTC
CASSFEGNYGYTF
>NA|TRBJ1-1|TRBV5-1|NA
TGCGCCAGCAGCTTGGCAGAAACCCTAGGCACTGAAGCTTTCTTT
CASSLAETLGTEAFF
>TRBD1|TRBJ1-4|TRBV5-1|NA
TGCGCCAGCAGCTTCGGGACAGGGGGCGGTAGTGATGAAAAACTGTTTTTT
CASSFGTGGGSDEKLFF
>TRBD2|TRBJ2-7|TRBV7-9|NA
TGTGCCAGCAGCTTGGCGGGAGGAGAGTACGAGCAGTACTTC
CASSLAGGEYEQYF
>TRBD2|TRBJ2-3|TRBV5-1|NA
TGCGCCAGCAGCTTGGGGCTAGCGGGAGTGCCAGATACGCAGTATTTT
CASSLGLAGVPDTQYF
>TRBD1|TRBJ1-1|TRBV5-1|NA
TGCGCCAGCAGCTTGGGGACAGGGGGTGCCGCTGAAGCTTTCTTT
CASSLGTGGAAEAFF
>NA|TRBJ2-2|TRBV18|NA
TGTGCCAGCTCACCATTGCGGGGCGGGGAGCTGTTTTTT
CASSPLRGGELFF
>TRBD2|TRBJ2-1|TRBV3-1/TRBV3-2|NA
TGTGCCAGCAGCCTTACAGCGGGAGGGCCTGGCAATGAGCAGTTCTTC
CASSLTAGGPGNEQFF
>TRBD1|TRBJ1-2|TRBV18|NA
TGTGCCAGCTCATTGGACAGGGAGTTGAACTATGGCTACACCTTC
CASSLDRELNYGYTF
>NA|TRBJ1-1|TRBV12-3/TRBV12-4|NA
TGTGCCAGCAGTTTGGTCGGGGTAACTGAAGCTTTCTTT
CASSLVGVTEAFF
>NA|TRBJ2-3|TRBV5-1|NA
TGCGCCAGCAGCTTGGTTACAGGGTCAGATACGCAGTATTTT
CASSLVTGSDTQYF
>TRBD2|TRBJ2-7|TRBV10-3|NA
TGTGCCATCAGGGGGACTAGCGGGAACGAGCAGTACTTC
CAIRGTSGNEQYF
>TRBD2|TRBJ2-3|TRBV5-5|NA
TGTGCCAGCAGCAGCTTCACTAGCGGGGGGGAGACAGATACGCAGTATTTT
CASSSFTSGGETDTQYF